Detailed here is one T cell receptor beta chain. This clonotype appeared a few times. Its binding antigen is unknown. The record has no base qualities; no much larger clone is one base away. Library preparation was by RACE. Sequencing was performed on a NextSeq 500. During library preparation, unique molecular identifiers were attached to individual cDNA molecules so that TCRs could be counted in a quantitative, reproducible way. For every blood RNA sample, sequencing covered both the TCR alpha and TCR beta chains. The authors' pipeline ran thus. The median number of TCRs per sample was approximately 96,000, ranging from about 20,000 to 700,000. The Decombinator software suite was used to annotate V, J and CDR3 in the TCR reads. For PS versus PT1 abundance plots, all samples were subsampled to the same number of TCRs (28,000). TCRs were defined as expanded if absent before sensitization and observed at least eight times at the 2-week time point. TCRdb passed the public sequencing reads through fastp at Q25 and MiXCR, retaining productive beta sequences. Under each unique CDR3 protein, matching rows form one entry showing the most common genes and DNA. TCRdb, not the authors, supplied the V and J calls. The sample table records 35,000 to 50,000 distinct CDR3 sequences; over 9.5% of these occur just once. Jointly, the top ten make up roughly 6.2% of the sample.

The sample comes from a study of human T cells and chemical hapten exposure (dated by TCRdb to about 2021). For the study in its entirety: For sensitization, 2% DPC in acetone was applied to an approximately 2 cm by approximately 2 cm area of upper inner arm skin. Patch testing was done on the upper back using Finn chambers containing 0.01% DPC, and results were scored after 6 days according to International Contact Dermatitis Research Group standards. Twenty-nine alopecia patients provided blood for TCR sequencing at one to four time points (pre-sensitization, 2, 6 and 24 weeks). The patient cohort, mostly female, included alopecia areata with under or over 50% scalp involvement, alopecia totalis and alopecia universalis. Throughout the roughly 25-week study period, patients were also given weekly therapeutic DPC doses on the scalp. Blood samples were taken from patients before sensitization (week 0) and then at 2, 6 and about 24 weeks after DPC sensitization. The libraries were sequenced as a pool, and the TCR yield per sample differed mostly because of small variations in library volumes within the pool. The study tracked peripheral blood TCR repertoire changes in vivo during primary and secondary sensitization to the hapten diphenylcyclopropenone (DPC) in alopecia patients.

The paper's findings and limits, for the study overall: All patients had alopecia, a presumed autoimmune disease, so their immune response might differ from that of healthy individuals. Compared with pre-sensitization or healthy control sets, expanded TCRs formed significantly more large CDR3 similarity clusters, which is consistent with antigen-driven responses. No change with DPC sensitization was found in the number of TCRs above 1 in 1000 frequency, and no evidence of global repertoire structure alterations was found. After repeated subsampling, changes were observed in the strength of the expansion versus patch-test correlation and in the threshold at which the correlation became significant. Patch test score was positively correlated with the number of PT1 expanded TCRs, with significance at thresholds 8, 16 and 32 but not at 4.

The time point label, read with the paper, signifies: pre-sensitization, week 0. Explained via the paper, the treatment or condition label denotes: therapeutic diphenylcyclopropenone sensitization with weekly scalp DPC. Blood at each patch-test visit was drawn before the patch test was applied. Eligible patients were aged 18 to 70, diagnosed with alopecia, deemed suitable for DPC therapy, and excluded if pregnant. Total RNA was extracted from unfractionated whole blood that had been collected in Tempus Blood RNA tubes. CDR1 and CDR2 (SGHRS, YFSETQ) derive from the germline V gene. Taken from cysteine to phenylalanine, the CDR3 has 15 residues. This entry keeps only the CDR3 DNA: 45 bases, framed from base 1. V was cut back by 7 bases and J by 7 bases, leaving a gap of 23 bases between them.

Rearrangement joined TRBV5-1 to TRBJ1-2; the D gene identity is not certain. This TCR derives from a man between 25 and 39 years old with alopecia areata. Some clones in this sample may be carry-over from other donors' samples. Source: whole blood, taken in connection with sensitization to the hapten diphenylcyclopropenone (DPC). The sequence in DNA is TGCGCCAGCCCCAGCCCCCGGGGTATGGTCTCTGGCTACACCTTC. Its protein reads: CASPSPRGMVSGYTF.